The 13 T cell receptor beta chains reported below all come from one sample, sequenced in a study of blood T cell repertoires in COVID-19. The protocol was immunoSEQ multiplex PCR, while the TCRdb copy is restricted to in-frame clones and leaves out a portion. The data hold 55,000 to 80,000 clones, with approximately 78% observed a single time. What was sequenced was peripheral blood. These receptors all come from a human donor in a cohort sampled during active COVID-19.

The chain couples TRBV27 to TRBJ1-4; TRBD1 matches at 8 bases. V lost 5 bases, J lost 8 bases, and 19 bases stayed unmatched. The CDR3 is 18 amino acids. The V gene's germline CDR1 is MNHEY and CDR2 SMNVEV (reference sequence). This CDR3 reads CASSPWRTGNVVGEKLFF. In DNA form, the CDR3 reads TGTGCCAGCAGTCCTTGGAGGACAGGGAATGTTGTTGGGGAAAAACTGTTTTTT.

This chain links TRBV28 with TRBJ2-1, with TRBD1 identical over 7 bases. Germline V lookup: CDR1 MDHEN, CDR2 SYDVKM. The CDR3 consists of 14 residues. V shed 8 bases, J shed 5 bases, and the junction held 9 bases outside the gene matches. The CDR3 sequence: CASEMTGNHNEQFF. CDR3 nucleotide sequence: TGTGCCAGCGAAATGACAGGGAACCACAATGAGCAGTTCTTC.

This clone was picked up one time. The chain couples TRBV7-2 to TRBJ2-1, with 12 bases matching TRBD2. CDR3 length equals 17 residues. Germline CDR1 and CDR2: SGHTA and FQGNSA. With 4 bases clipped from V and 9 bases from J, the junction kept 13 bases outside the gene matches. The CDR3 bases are TGTGCCAGCAGCTCCCCCACTCTAGCGGGAGGGCCCCGTGAGCAGTTCTTC. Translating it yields CASSSPTLAGGPREQFF.

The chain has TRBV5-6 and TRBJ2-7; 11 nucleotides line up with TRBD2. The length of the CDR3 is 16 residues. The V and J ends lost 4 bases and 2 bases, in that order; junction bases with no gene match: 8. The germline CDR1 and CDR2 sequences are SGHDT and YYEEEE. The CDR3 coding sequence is TGTGCCAGCAGCACCACGACTAGCGGGGCCACCTACGAGCAGTACTTC. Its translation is CASSTTTSGATYEQYF. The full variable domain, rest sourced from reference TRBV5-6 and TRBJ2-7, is DAGVTQSPTHLIKTRGQQVTLRCSPKSGHDTVSWYQQALGQGPQFIFQYYEEEERQRGNFPDRFSGHQFPNYSSELNVNALLLGDSALYLCASSTTTSGATYEQYFGPGTRLTVT.

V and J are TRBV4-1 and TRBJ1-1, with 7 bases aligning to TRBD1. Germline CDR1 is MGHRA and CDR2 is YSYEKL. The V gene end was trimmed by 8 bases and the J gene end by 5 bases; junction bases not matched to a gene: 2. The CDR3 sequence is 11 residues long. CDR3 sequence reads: CASAGGTEAFF. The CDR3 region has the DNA TGCGCCAGCGCAGGGGGAACTGAAGCTTTCTTT.

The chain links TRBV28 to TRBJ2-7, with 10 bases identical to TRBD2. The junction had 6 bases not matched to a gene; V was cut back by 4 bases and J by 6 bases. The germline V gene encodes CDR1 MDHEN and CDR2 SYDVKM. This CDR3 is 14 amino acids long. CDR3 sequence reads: CASSSLAGVSEQYF. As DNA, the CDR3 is TGTGCCAGCAGTTCCCTAGCGGGAGTAAGCGAGCAGTACTTC.

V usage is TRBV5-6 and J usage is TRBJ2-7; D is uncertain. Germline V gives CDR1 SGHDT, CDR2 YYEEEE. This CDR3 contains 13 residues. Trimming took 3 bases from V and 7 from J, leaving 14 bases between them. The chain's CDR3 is CASSSLWSREQYF. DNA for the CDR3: TGTGCCAGCAGCTCCCTGTGGAGCCGGGAGCAGTACTTC.

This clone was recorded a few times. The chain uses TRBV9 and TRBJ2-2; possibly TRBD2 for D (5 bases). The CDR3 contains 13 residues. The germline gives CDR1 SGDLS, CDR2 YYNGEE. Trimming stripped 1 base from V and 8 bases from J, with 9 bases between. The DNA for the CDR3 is TGTGCCAGCAGCGTACCGGGGATAGGGGAGCTGTTTTTT. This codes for CASSVPGIGELFF. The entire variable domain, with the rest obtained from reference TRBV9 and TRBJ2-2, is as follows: DSGVTQTPKHLITATGQRVTLRCSPRSGDLSVYWYQQSLDQGLQFLIQYYNGEERAKGNILERFSAQQFPDLHSELNLSSLELGDSALYFCASSVPGIGELFFGEGSRLTVL.

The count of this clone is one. Here the CDR3 reads CASSLVAGAGDTQYF. The DNA of the CDR3 is TGTGCCAGCAGCTTGGTCGCGGGAGCCGGGGATACGCAGTATTTT. The genes are TRBV7-2 and TRBJ2-3; 7 positions match TRBD2. This CDR3 spans 15 amino acids. With 3 bases clipped from V and 6 bases from J, the junction kept 9 bases outside the gene matches. Germline CDR1 is SGHTA and CDR2 is FQGNSA.

The chain's CDR3 is CSALTGPNSPLHF. DNA for the CDR3: TGCAGCGCCCTAACAGGCCCAAATTCACCCCTCCACTTT. The rearrangement joins TRBV29-1 to TRBJ1-6; tentative D call: TRBD1 (5 bases). With 7 bases removed from V and 7 bases from J, the gap between germline ends came to 14 bases. Germline V lookup: CDR1 SQVTM, CDR2 ANQGSEA. CDR3 size: 13 residues.

CDR3 sequence reads: CASSPSILGVAYNEQFF. The CDR3, as DNA: TGTGCCAGCAGCCCCTCTATCCTGGGAGTTGCCTACAATGAGCAGTTCTTC. The chain combines TRBV7-9 with TRBJ2-1; D perhaps matches TRBD2 (5 bases). CDR1 is SEHNR, CDR2 FQNEAQ, per germline (reference sequence). V shed 5 bases and J shed 2 bases, with 19 bases lying between them. CDR3 length: 17 amino acids.

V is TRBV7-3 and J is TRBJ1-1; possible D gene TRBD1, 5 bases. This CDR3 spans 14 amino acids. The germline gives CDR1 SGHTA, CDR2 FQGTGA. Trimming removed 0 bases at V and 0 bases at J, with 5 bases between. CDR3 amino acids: CASSLTGVNTEAFF. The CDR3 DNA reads TGTGCCAGCAGCTTAACAGGGGTGAACACTGAAGCTTTCTTT.

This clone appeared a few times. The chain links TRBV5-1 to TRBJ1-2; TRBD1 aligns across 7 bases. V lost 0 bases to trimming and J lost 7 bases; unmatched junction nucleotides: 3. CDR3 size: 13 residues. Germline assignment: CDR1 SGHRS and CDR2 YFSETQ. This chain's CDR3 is CASSLEGALGYTF. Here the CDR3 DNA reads TGCGCCAGCAGCTTGGAGGGGGCGCTTGGCTACACCTTC.